One sample yielded the 27 T cell receptor beta chains listed below, sequenced in a study. In TCRdb, the reads were re-called with MiXCR into one record per CDR3 protein. The table includes over 14,000 distinct CDR3 sequences, about 38% detected once. The sequenced material came from blood. These receptors all stem from a human donor.

This clonotype has just a few counts. The chain couples TRBV4-2 to TRBJ2-7; 8 bases align to TRBD2. The CDR3 contains 14 residues. Germline-derived CDR1 and CDR2 are LGHNA and YNFKEQ. V was pared by 4 bases and J by 7 bases, with 9 bases of the junction left unmatched. CDR3 amino acids: CASSRRGGGEEQYF. CDR3 in DNA: TGTGCCAGCAGCCGCCGGGGGGGTGGTGAGGAGCAGTACTTC.

The chain employs TRBV5-1 and TRBJ1-1; perhaps TRBD1 as D (5 bases). Trimming removed 4 bases at V and 10 bases at J, with 11 bases between. The CDR3 covers 11 residues. The germline V gene encodes CDR1 SGHRS and CDR2 YFSETQ. DNA of the CDR3: TGCGCCAGCAGCGTTGGAAGGGGAGCTTTCTTT. Translation gives CASSVGRGAFF.

This clonotype was detected many times. Its ends do not fully match the called genes, so a read error is possible. This chain connects TRBV4-2 to TRBJ2-1; D unresolved. Germline V CDR1 and CDR2: LGHNA, YNFKEQ. The CDR3 is made up of 13 amino acids. In DNA, the CDR3 is TGTGCCAGCAGCCAAGACCAGGAGCGACTGGCGGTCTTC. Encoded protein: CASSQDQERLAVF.

This clonotype was detected many times. This chain connects TRBV18 to TRBJ2-7; TRBD2 aligns across 10 bases. Trimming at V came to 1 base and at J to 0 bases, leaving 12 bases not matched to a gene. Germline CDR1 reads KGHSH; CDR2 reads LQKENI. This CDR3 region has 19 residues. The DNA of the CDR3 is TGTGCCAGCTCACCACTTTCGGCTAGCGGGAGTGGAGGCTCCTACGAGCAGTACTTC. It codes for CASSPLSASGSGGSYEQYF.

This clonotype is medium-sized (0.01 to 0.1%) within its sample. The V call is TRBV4-3, the J call TRBJ2-7; no reliable D call. Germline V gene data show CDR1 as LGHNA and CDR2 as YSLEER. The CDR3 runs 15 residues. V lost 0 bases and J lost 6, with 15 bases in between. The CDR3 reads CASSQEVGRSREQYF. The DNA of the CDR3 is TGCGCCAGCAGCCAAGAGGTAGGGCGGTCTCGCGAGCAGTACTTC.

This clonotype was recorded at least ten times. The J gene is TRBJ1-1, the V gene TRBV18; tentative D call: TRBD1 (6 bases). Per germline, CDR1 KGHSH and CDR2 LQKENI. V dropped 3 bases and J dropped 3 bases, with 14 bases sitting between them. This CDR3 is 15 amino acids long. DNA of the CDR3: TGTGCCAGCTCACCTCTCCGGGACACTTACACTGAAGCTTTCTTT. Residues: CASSPLRDTYTEAFF.

The rearrangement uses TRBV29-1 and TRBJ2-7; 7 nucleotides line up with TRBD1. J gave up 0 bases and V 1 base, and 3 bases lay outside the gene matches. Germline V gene data show CDR1 as SQVTM and CDR2 as ANQGSEA. The CDR3 covers 14 residues. The CDR3 sequence: CSVEVTGSSYEQYF. The CDR3 DNA is TGCAGCGTTGAAGTGACAGGGAGCTCCTACGAGCAGTACTTC.

This clonotype has a count of ten or more. The rearrangement uses TRBV14 and TRBJ2-7, with 14 bases matching TRBD2. This CDR3 is 16 amino acids long. Looked up from germline, CDR1 is SGHDN and CDR2 is FVKESK. The V gene end was trimmed by 4 bases and the J gene end by 5 bases; junction bases not matched to a gene: 7. The CDR3 DNA reads TGTGCCAGCAGCCCTCGGACTAGCGGGAGGACGCACGAGCAGTACTTC. Its translation: CASSPRTSGRTHEQYF.

This clonotype was counted ten times or more. The rearrangement uses TRBV6-2 or TRBV6-3 and TRBJ2-7, with D hard to call. CDR1 MNHEY and CDR2 SVGEGT come from the germline V gene. The CDR3 is 13 residues long. V was clipped by 0 bases and J by 0 bases, with 3 bases between them. The CDR3 loop reads CASSYSTSYEQYF. CDR3 sequence (DNA): TGTGCCAGCAGTTACTCTACCTCCTACGAGCAGTACTTC.

This clonotype was counted ten times or more. As the CDR3 is not closed by the conserved phenylalanine or tryptophan, this likely results from a read error. The chain has TRBV4-2 and TRBJ1-1; D unclear. This CDR3 is built from 16 residues. V shed 0 bases and J shed 0 bases, with 11 bases lying between them. The V gene's germline CDR1 is LGHNA and CDR2 YNFKEQ. CDR3 sequence (DNA): TGTGCCAGCAGCCAAGATAATAGTCGGGTGAACACTGAAGCTTTCTCT. Its protein product is CASSQDNSRVNTEAFS.

A few counts support this clonotype. This chain links TRBV4-3 with TRBJ2-5; D is uncertain. Germline V gene data show CDR1 as LGHNA and CDR2 as YSLEER. The CDR3 is 15 residues long. V lost 0 bases and J lost 5, with 13 bases in between. CDR3 DNA: TGCGCCAGCAGCCAAGATGTGGGTCAGAGGGAGACCCAGTACTTC. Translation gives CASSQDVGQRETQYF.

By its share, this clonotype is medium-sized (0.01 to 0.1%). V usage is TRBV7-3 and J usage is TRBJ2-1; D unclear. Germline CDR1 reads SGHTA; CDR2 reads FQGTGA. Deletions cut 2 bases from V and 8 bases from J, with 16 bases between. The CDR3 extends over 15 amino acids. CDR3 sequence reads: CASSLRAQVWDEQFF. CDR3 DNA: TGTGCCAGCAGCTTACGGGCGCAGGTTTGGGATGAGCAGTTCTTC. Based on the CDR3 plus reference TRBV7-3 and TRBJ2-1, the full variable domain is GAGVSQTPSNKVTEKGKYVELRCDPISGHTALYWYRQSLGQGPEFLIYFQGTGAADDSGLPNDRFFAVRPEGSVSTLKIQRTERGDSAVYLCASSLRAQVWDEQFFGPGTRLTVL.

This clonotype was seen once. This rearrangement joins TRBV4-3 to TRBJ2-5; D gene unclear. This CDR3 is built from 13 residues. Per germline, CDR1 LGHNA and CDR2 YSLEER. V was cut by 2 bases and J by 4 bases, with 8 bases left in between. The DNA of the CDR3 is TGCGCCAGCAGCCAAACCTCAGGAGAGACCCAGTACTTC. This translates into CASSQTSGETQYF.

This clonotype is termed medium-sized. The chain has TRBV18 and TRBJ1-3, with D possibly TRBD1 on 5 matching bases. Per germline, CDR1 KGHSH and CDR2 LQKENI. Trimming removed 3 bases at V and 0 bases at J, with 9 bases between. This CDR3 has 15 amino acids. The DNA for the CDR3 is TGTGCCAGCTCACCGAACAGGCCCTCTGGAAACACCATATATTTT. Its protein is CASSPNRPSGNTIYF.

Worth noting for this clonotype: This may come from a read error, since a much larger clone is one base off. CDR3 sequence (DNA): TGTGCCAGCTCATCAACCCAAGAGACCCAGTACTTC. Its translation is CASSSTQETQYF. The chain links TRBV18 to TRBJ2-5; no definite D call. CDR3 length: 12 residues. Germline assignment: CDR1 KGHSH and CDR2 LQKENI. Trimming stripped 5 bases from V and 1 base from J, with 5 bases between.

Of note for this clonotype: A much larger clone sits a single nucleotide away, making a read error possible. The rearrangement links TRBV4-2 to TRBJ2-7, with no clear D. Between the trimmed V and J ends, which lost 0 bases and 4 bases, there was a span of 10 bases. CDR1 and CDR2 (germline): LGHNA, YNFKEQ. This CDR3 comprises 14 residues. Written as DNA, the CDR3 is TGTGCCAGCAGCCAAGATCCGAGGACGTACGAGCAGTACTTC. Its translation: CASSQDPRTYEQYF.

In its sample, this clonotype was seen many times. J is TRBJ2-2 and V is TRBV14, with D perhaps matching TRBD1 (6 bases). The germline V and J ends were trimmed by 1 base and 6 bases, with 9 bases remaining between them. Per germline, CDR1 SGHDN and CDR2 FVKESK. The CDR3 has 14 residues. CDR3 protein: CASSQVQGPGELFF. CDR3 bases: TGTGCCAGCAGCCAAGTACAGGGCCCCGGGGAGCTGTTTTTT.

As concerns this clonotype: An end of the junction does not agree with germline; a read error may underlie this. The chain is built from TRBV6-1 and TRBJ2-1; no firm D call. Germline V gene lookup returns CDR1 MNHNS and CDR2 SASEGT. The CDR3 totals 12 residues. The CDR3 nucleotides are TGTGCCAGCCGTGACTTGTACAATGAGCAGTTCTTC. The encoded protein is CASRDLYNEQFF.

The chain links TRBV4-3 to TRBJ2-1; either TRBD1 or TRBD2 may supply D (5 bases each). V was cut by 4 bases and J by 5 bases, with 15 bases left in between. The CDR3 length is 15 residues. Germline V gives CDR1 LGHNA, CDR2 YSLEER. CDR3 loop: CASSPSGRFNNEQFF. The CDR3 DNA reads TGCGCCAGCAGCCCTTCAGGGAGATTTAACAATGAGCAGTTCTTC.

V gene TRBV4-2 combines with J gene TRBJ2-5; D call uncertain. In germline, CDR1 is LGHNA, CDR2 YNFKEQ. V was trimmed by 1 base and J by 3 bases, leaving 12 bases between them. CDR3 size: 15 residues. The CDR3 sequence: CASSQGHRSEETQYF. For the CDR3, the DNA is TGTGCCAGCAGCCAAGGGCACCGATCTGAAGAGACCCAGTACTTC.

V and J are TRBV12-3 or TRBV12-4 and TRBJ2-7; 7 bases match TRBD2. V was clipped by 3 bases and J by 3 bases; unmatched bases: 2. The CDR3 totals 13 residues. The CDR3 spells CASSFSGFYEQYF. The DNA for the CDR3 is TGTGCCAGCAGTTTTAGCGGGTTCTACGAGCAGTACTTC.

The CDR3 here is CAWKGPGLAYNEQFF. The DNA of the CDR3 is TGTGCCTGGAAGGGTCCGGGACTGGCCTACAATGAGCAGTTCTTC. The chain employs TRBV30 and TRBJ2-1; D possibly corresponds to TRBD2 (6 bases). The CDR3 consists of 15 residues. Trimming cost V 4 bases and J 2 bases, with 15 bases left between them. Germline assignment: CDR1 GTSNPN and CDR2 SVGIG (reference sequence).

This clonotype was seen a single time. A read error may be the cause here, since a much bigger clone is one base away. The chain recombines TRBV18 with TRBJ2-7, with 8 bases matching TRBD2. CDR1 and CDR2 (germline): KGHSH, LQKENI. This CDR3 has 13 residues. CDR3 amino acids: CACSAGATLEQYF. The CDR3 DNA reads as TGTGCCTGCTCAGCGGGAGCCACTCTCGAGCAGTACTTC.

This clonotype was counted between two and nine times. V gene TRBV4-2 combines with J gene TRBJ2-1; 10 bases match TRBD2. This CDR3 contains 19 residues. V trimming: 0 bases; J trimming: 1 base; junction bases outside the gene matches: 9. Germline V CDR1 and CDR2: LGHNA, YNFKEQ. CDR3 DNA sequence: TGTGCCAGCAGCCAAGAACGAGATAGCGGGAGGACATCCTACAATGAGCAGTTCTTC. Amino acid sequence: CASSQERDSGRTSYNEQFF.

The V call is TRBV4-3, the J call TRBJ1-2; 8 positions match TRBD1. The V gene end was trimmed by 1 base and the J gene end by 4 bases; junction bases not matched to a gene: 8. Germline V gene data show CDR1 as LGHNA and CDR2 as YSLEER. CDR3 size: 16 residues. The CDR3 DNA follows: TGCGCCAGCAGCCAAGGCGCGACAGGGGACTTCTATGGCTACACCTTC. Translated: CASSQGATGDFYGYTF.

Ten or more counts support this clonotype. The chain's CDR3 is CASSQAGTGTPSYEQYF. The CDR3 DNA sequence: TGCGCCAGCAGCCAAGCCGGCACCGGGACGCCGTCCTACGAGCAGTACTTC. The gene calls are TRBV4-3 and TRBJ2-7; D may match TRBD1 or TRBD2 (5 bases each). The V and J ends lost 1 base and 1 base respectively, with 17 bases between them. Germline CDR1 is LGHNA and CDR2 is YSLEER. There are 17 residues in the CDR3.

The chain uses TRBV6-2 or TRBV6-3 and TRBJ2-5; D is uncertain. The CDR3 spans 14 residues. Germline V lookup: CDR1 MNHEY, CDR2 SVGEGT. Trimming took 3 bases from V and 4 from J, leaving 12 bases between them. This chain's CDR3 is CASSYEFLTETQYF. For the CDR3, the DNA is TGTGCCAGCAGTTATGAGTTCCTCACAGAGACCCAGTACTTC.